The rows below give T cell receptor beta chains drawn from one sample of a study of identical twins. From the 5' RACE reads, TCRdb called clonotypes with MiXCR, one entry per CDR3 protein. The sample consists of around 500,000 distinct CDR3 sequences, 12% to 15% of them appearing once. The same specimen was also included in a second study, on yellow fever vaccine responses in identical twins.

Sequenced sample: CD4+ T cells sorted from blood. These receptors were taken from a woman aged 18 to 35 in good health. Both conserved end residues are part of each CDR3. A D gene is named only where the DNA matches it firmly. Not every row has a clone size; where given, it reads once, few, many or a size class.

J gene | D gene | clone size | V gene | CDR3 DNA | CDR3 protein
TRBJ2-1 | - | few | TRBV11-2 | TGTGCCAGCAGCTTATCTGGTGAGGAGCGGAATTACAATGAGCAGTTCTTC | CASSLSGEERNYNEQFF
TRBJ2-7 | TRBD2 | few | TRBV27 | TGTGCCAGCAGTCCTACACTAGCGGGGGACGAGCAGTACTTC | CASSPTLAGDEQYF
TRBJ2-3 | - | few | TRBV20-1 | TGCAGTGCTAGCCCAGAGGGGATGGGTACAGATACGCAGTATTTT | CSASPEGMGTDTQYF
TRBJ2-1 | - | - | TRBV15 | TGTGCCACCAGCAGAGGCTTCGGGGAAGAGCAGTTCTTC | CATSRGFGEEQFF
TRBJ1-2 | - | - | TRBV30 | TGTGCCTGGAGTGTAGCGACAGACTATGGCTACACCTTC | CAWSVATDYGYTF
TRBJ2-7 | TRBD2 | - | TRBV27 | TGTGCCAGCAGTTTGCTTCTAGCGGGTCTAACCTACGAGCAGTACTTC | CASSLLLAGLTYEQYF
TRBJ2-5 | - | - | TRBV5-1 | TGCGCCAGCAGCCCGGGGATAGGGGAGACCCAGTACTTC | CASSPGIGETQYF
TRBJ2-5 | - | many | TRBV12-3/TRBV12-4 | TGTGCCAGCAGTGGCAATCGGGAGACCCAGTACTTC | CASSGNRETQYF
TRBJ2-7 | TRBD2 | few | TRBV7-9 | TGTGCCAGCAGTTCCCTCGGGGGGGGCACCTACGAGCAGTACTTC | CASSSLGGGTYEQYF
TRBJ2-3 | TRBD2 | - | TRBV5-1 | TGCGCCAGCAGCTTGGTTGCCAGCGGGGCCGGGGATACGCAGTATTTT | CASSLVASGAGDTQYF
TRBJ2-7 | TRBD1 | - | TRBV18 | TGTGCCAGCTCACCACGTCGGACAGGGGAGCAGTACTTC | CASSPRRTGEQYF
TRBJ2-5 | - | many | TRBV7-9 | TGTGCCAGCAGACCAACCGTGGGGGACCAAGAGACCCAGTACTTC | CASRPTVGDQETQYF
TRBJ2-1 | TRBD2 | few | TRBV5-6 | TGTGCCAGCAGCTTACTAGCGGGGGGAAGCCATGAGCAGTTCTTC | CASSLLAGGSHEQFF
TRBJ2-5 | - | few | TRBV5-1 | TGCGCCAGCAGCTTACAACCCCGGGAGACAGAGACCCAGTACTTC | CASSLQPRETETQYF
TRBJ2-7 | - | - | TRBV5-1 | TGCGCCAGCAGCTTGGGGGGGGCGGCCAACTACGAGCAGTACTTC | CASSLGGAANYEQYF
TRBJ2-7 | - | - | TRBV29-1 | TGCAGCGTTAGGGCTAGCCCTATCTACGAGCAGTACTTC | CSVRASPIYEQYF
TRBJ2-6 | - | few | TRBV20-1 | TGCAGTGCCTACGGCGGCTCTGGGGCCAACGTCCTGACTTTC | CSAYGGSGANVLTF
TRBJ1-4 | TRBD1 | - | TRBV20-1 | TGCAGTGCTCTTTCCAGGGGGAGGAATGAAAAACTGTTTTTT | CSALSRGRNEKLFF
TRBJ1-1 | - | few | TRBV3-1 | TGTGCCAGCAGCCAAGCAGCCGGGGGGCTGTCTGAAGCTTTCTTT | CASSQAAGGLSEAFF
TRBJ2-6 | TRBD1 | - | TRBV7-3 | TGTGCCTGCAGTCCAATCAGGGGGCGACAAACTTCCGGGGCCAACGTCCTGACTTTC | CACSPIRGRQTSGANVLTF
TRBJ1-2 | TRBD1 | - | TRBV7-9 | TGTGCCACTACACCGACAGGGGTCTTAGGCTACACCTTC | CATTPTGVLGYTF
TRBJ2-1 | TRBD2 | few | TRBV20-1 | TGCAGTGCTGAAACTAGCGGCAATTTCGATGAGCAGTTCTTC | CSAETSGNFDEQFF
TRBJ2-7 | TRBD1 | - | TRBV5-1 | TGCGCCAGCAGCTTTTTAAAGGCTCCGGGACAGGCCTACGAGCAGTACTTC | CASSFLKAPGQAYEQYF
TRBJ2-3 | - | - | TRBV4-1 | TGCGCCAGCAGCCAAGATGATGGACGGCGCGTGGATACGCAGTATTTT | CASSQDDGRRVDTQYF
TRBJ2-3 | TRBD1 | few | TRBV7-9 | TGTGCCAGCGGATCGGACAGGGAATCCACAGATACGCAGTATTTT | CASGSDRESTDTQYF
TRBJ2-7 | TRBD2 | - | TRBV2 | TGTGCCAGCAGTCAAGAAACCACTAGCGGGAGGGGGTACTTC | CASSQETTSGRGYF
TRBJ2-1 | - | - | TRBV3-1 | TGTGCCAGCAGCCAAGAATTGGGGGCCGCCTACAATGAGCAGTTCTTC | CASSQELGAAYNEQFF
TRBJ1-6 | - | - | TRBV6-5 | TGTGCCAGCAGTTACCGACACGGGGGGAGTAATTCACCCCTCCACTTT | CASSYRHGGSNSPLHF
TRBJ2-1 | - | - | TRBV6-2/TRBV6-3 | TGTGCCAGCAGTCTCCCCGGAGAGGCCAATGAGCAGTTCTTC | CASSLPGEANEQFF
TRBJ1-4 | - | few | TRBV4-1 | TGCGCCAGCAGCCAAGTTAGTTTGAATGAAAAACTGTTTTTT | CASSQVSLNEKLFF
TRBJ2-1 | TRBD2 | few | TRBV5-1 | TGCGCCAGCAGCTGGGGGACTAGCGGGGGGTCCTACAATGAGCAGTTCTTC | CASSWGTSGGSYNEQFF
TRBJ2-3 | - | many | TRBV2 | TGTGCCAGCAGTGATGGACTCCCCGCTAGCACAGATACGCAGTATTTT | CASSDGLPASTDTQYF
TRBJ1-2 | - | - | TRBV15 | TGTGCCACCAGCAGATCAGATGTGGGCTACACCTTC | CATSRSDVGYTF
TRBJ2-3 | - | - | TRBV10-3 | TGTGCCATCAGTGAGTCTGCGGGGGCTAGCACAGATACGCAGTATTTT | CAISESAGASTDTQYF
TRBJ1-1 | - | - | TRBV28 | TGTGCCAGCAGTTTATTAATTAACCAGGGGATTGTAAGGGACACTGAAGCTTTCTTT | CASSLLINQGIVRDTEAFF
TRBJ2-7 | - | many | TRBV7-2 | TGTGCCAGCAGCAAGAGCGCCTACGAGCAGTACTTC | CASSKSAYEQYF
TRBJ2-5 | - | few | TRBV20-1 | TGCAGTGCTACGCCGGCCGGATTAGGGAGGGAGACCCAGTACTTC | CSATPAGLGRETQYF
TRBJ2-5 | TRBD1 | many | TRBV6-2/TRBV6-3 | TGTGCCAGCAGCGTGACAGGGAACCAAGAGACCCAGTACTTC | CASSVTGNQETQYF
TRBJ1-6 | - | - | TRBV6-5 | TGTGCCAGCAGCCGACCGAATTCACCCCTCCACTTT | CASSRPNSPLHF